This T cell receptor (beta chain) emerged from a study of shared clonotypes between healthy human individuals. About the study: Samples came from a couple of female and three male donors aged 18 to 49. Plates per donor: three CD4 naive, three CD4 memory, two CD8 naive, one CD8 memory.

In the authors' methods: ImmunoSEQ gave junction-only sequences without quality scores, so filtering differed. Repertoires were generated with immunoSEQ multiplex PCR, while TCRdb's copy carries only in-frame clones and drops some. D and trimming were read from the DNA, whereas the V and J calls and clone size are those reported in that table. This sample has 300,000 to 400,000 clones, with more than 60% found just once. CDR1 is SGHRS, CDR2 YFSETQ, per germline. V was trimmed by 0 bases and J by 5 bases, leaving 6 bases between them. The CDR3 has 13 amino acids. A remark on this clone: What it binds is unknown.

Notes on the study in general: Memory subsets generally showed smaller estimated richness than naive subsets did.

This receptor was identified in a man aged 30 to 39 in good health. Sequencing input: memory CD4+ T cells sorted from blood. Noted subset: CD45RA-negative fraction. The chain carries TRBV5-1 and TRBJ2-1; D gene unclear. CDR3: CASSLDPDNEQFF. CDR3 sequence (DNA): TGCGCCAGCAGCTTGGACCCGGACAATGAGCAGTTCTTC.